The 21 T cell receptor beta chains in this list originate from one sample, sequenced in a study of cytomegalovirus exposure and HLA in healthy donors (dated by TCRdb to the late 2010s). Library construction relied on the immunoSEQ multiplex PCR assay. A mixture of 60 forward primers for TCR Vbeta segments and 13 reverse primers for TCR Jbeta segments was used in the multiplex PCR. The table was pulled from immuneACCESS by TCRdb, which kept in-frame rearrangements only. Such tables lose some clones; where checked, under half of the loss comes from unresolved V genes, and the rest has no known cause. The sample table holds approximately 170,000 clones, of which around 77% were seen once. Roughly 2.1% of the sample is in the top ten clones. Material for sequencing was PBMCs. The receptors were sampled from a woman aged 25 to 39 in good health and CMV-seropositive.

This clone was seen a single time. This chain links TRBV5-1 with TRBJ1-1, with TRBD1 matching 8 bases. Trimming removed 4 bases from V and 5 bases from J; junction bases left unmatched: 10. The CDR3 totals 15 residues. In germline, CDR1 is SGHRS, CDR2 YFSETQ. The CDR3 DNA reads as TGCGCCAGCAGCAACCGGACAGGGTTTGGGACTGAAGCTTTCTTT. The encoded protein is CASSNRTGFGTEAFF.

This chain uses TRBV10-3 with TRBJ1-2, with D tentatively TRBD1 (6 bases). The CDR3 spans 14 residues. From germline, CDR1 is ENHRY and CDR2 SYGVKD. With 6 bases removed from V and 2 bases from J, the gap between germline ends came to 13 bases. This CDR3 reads CAIRGGGSNYGYTF. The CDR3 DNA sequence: TGTGCCATCAGGGGAGGGGGTTCAAACTATGGCTACACCTTC.

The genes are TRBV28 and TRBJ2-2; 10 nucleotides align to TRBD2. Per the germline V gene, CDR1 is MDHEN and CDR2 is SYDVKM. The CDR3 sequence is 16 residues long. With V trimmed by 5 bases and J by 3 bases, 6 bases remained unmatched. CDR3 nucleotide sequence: TGTGCCAGCAGTCGGCTAGCGGGGGCCCACACCGGGGAGCTGTTTTTT. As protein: CASSRLAGAHTGELFF.

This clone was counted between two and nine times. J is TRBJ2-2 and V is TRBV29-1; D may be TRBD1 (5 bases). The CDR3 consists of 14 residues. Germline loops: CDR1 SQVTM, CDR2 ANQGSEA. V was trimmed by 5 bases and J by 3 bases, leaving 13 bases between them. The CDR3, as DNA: TGCAGCGTTTTTCAGGGCCCCGACACCGGGGAGCTGTTTTTT. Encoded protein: CSVFQGPDTGELFF.

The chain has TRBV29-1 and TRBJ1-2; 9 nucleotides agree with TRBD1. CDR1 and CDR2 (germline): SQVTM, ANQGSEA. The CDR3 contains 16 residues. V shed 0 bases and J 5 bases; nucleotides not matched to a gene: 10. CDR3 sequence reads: CSVEDLLDRGGYGYTF. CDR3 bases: TGCAGCGTTGAAGATCTTCTTGACAGGGGGGGATATGGCTACACCTTC.

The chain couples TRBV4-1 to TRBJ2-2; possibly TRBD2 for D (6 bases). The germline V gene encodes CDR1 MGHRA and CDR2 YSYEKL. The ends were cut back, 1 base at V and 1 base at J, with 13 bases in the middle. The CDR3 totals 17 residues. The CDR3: CASSQVLAGLNTGELFF. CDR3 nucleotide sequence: TGCGCCAGCAGCCAAGTTTTGGCGGGGTTGAACACCGGGGAGCTGTTTTTT.

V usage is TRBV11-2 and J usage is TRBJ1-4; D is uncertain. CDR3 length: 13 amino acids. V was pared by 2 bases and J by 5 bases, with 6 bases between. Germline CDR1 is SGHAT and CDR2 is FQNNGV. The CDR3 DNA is TGTGCCAGCAGCTTACGGTTAAATGAAAAACTGTTTTTT. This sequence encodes CASSLRLNEKLFF.

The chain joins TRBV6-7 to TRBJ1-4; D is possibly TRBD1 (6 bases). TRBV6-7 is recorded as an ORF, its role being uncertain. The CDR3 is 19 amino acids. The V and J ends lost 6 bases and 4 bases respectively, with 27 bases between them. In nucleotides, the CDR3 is TGTGCCAGCAGCCGCCGGATACGTCAAAGGGGGGGGGTTAATGAAAAACTGTTTTTT. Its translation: CASSRRIRQRGGVNEKLFF.

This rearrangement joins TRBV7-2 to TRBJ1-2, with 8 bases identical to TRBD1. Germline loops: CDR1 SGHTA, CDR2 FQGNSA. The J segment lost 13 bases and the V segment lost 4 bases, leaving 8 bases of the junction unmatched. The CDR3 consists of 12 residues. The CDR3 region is CASSSRTGRGTF. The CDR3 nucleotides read TGTGCCAGCAGCTCCAGGACAGGGCGAGGCACCTTC.

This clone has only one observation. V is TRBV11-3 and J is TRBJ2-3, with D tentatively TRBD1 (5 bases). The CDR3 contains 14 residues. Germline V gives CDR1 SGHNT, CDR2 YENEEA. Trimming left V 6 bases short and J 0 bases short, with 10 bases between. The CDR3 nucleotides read TGTGCCAGCAGTCCGACAGCTAGCACAGATACGCAGTATTTT. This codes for CASSPTASTDTQYF.

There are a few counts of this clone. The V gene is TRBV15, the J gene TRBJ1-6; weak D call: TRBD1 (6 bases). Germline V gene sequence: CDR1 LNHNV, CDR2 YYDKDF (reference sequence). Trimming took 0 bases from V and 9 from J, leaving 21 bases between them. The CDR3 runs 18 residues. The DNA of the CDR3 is TGTGCCACCAGCAGAGATCTGCAGGGGCCCATAGTAACTTCACCCCTCCACTTT. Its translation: CATSRDLQGPIVTSPLHF.

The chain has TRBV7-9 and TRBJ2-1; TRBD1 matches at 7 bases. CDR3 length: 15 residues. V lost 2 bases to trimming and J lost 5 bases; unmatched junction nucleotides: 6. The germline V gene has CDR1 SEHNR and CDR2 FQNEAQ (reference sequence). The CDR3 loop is CASSLSSQGDNEQFF. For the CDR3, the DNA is TGTGCCAGCAGCTTAAGTAGCCAGGGGGACAATGAGCAGTTCTTC. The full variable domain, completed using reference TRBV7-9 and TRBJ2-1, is DTGVSQNPRHKITKRGQNVTFRCDPISEHNRLYWYRQTLGQGPEFLTYFQNEAQLEKSRLLSDRFSAERPKGSFSTLEIQRTEQGDSAMYLCASSLSSQGDNEQFFGPGTRLTVL.

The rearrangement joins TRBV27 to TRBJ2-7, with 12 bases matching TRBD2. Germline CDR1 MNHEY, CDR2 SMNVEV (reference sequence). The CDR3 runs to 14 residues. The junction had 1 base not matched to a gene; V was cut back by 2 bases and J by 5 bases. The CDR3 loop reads CASSLRLAGDEQYF. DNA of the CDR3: TGTGCCAGCAGTTTACGACTAGCGGGAGACGAGCAGTACTTC.

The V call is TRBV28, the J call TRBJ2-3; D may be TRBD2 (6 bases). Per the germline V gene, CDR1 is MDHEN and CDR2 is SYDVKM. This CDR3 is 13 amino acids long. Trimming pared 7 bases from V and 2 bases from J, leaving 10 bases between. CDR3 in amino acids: CASNRGFTDTQYF. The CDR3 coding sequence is TGTGCCAGCAATCGGGGGTTCACAGATACGCAGTATTTT.

Written as DNA, the CDR3 is TGTGCCTGGTCGAGAAACTCGAACACTGAAGCTTTCTTT. Its protein is CAWSRNSNTEAFF. The chain has TRBV30 and TRBJ1-1; D unclear. Germline CDR1 GTSNPN, CDR2 SVGIG (reference sequence). V was trimmed by 5 bases and J by 1 base, leaving 11 bases between them. The CDR3 totals 13 residues. Together with reference TRBV30 and TRBJ1-1, the CDR3 gives the full variable domain: SQTIHQWPATLVQPVGSPLSLECTVEGTSNPNLYWYRQAAGRGLQLLFYSVGIGQISSEVPQNLSASRPQDRQFILSSKKLLLSDSGFYLCAWSRNSNTEAFFGQGTRLTVV.

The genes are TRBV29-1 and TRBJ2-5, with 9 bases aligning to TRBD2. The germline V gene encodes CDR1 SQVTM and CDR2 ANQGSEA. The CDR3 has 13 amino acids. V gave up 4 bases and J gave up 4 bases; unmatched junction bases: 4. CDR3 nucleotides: TGCAGCGTTGGTCGTAGCGGGGGAGAGACCCAGTACTTC. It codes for CSVGRSGGETQYF. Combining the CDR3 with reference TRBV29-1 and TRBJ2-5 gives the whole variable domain SAVISQKPSRDICQRGTSLTIQCQVDSQVTMMFWYRQQPGQSLTLIATANQGSEATYESGFVIDKFPISRPNLTFSTLTVSNMSPEDSSIYLCSVGRSGGETQYFGPGTRLLVL.

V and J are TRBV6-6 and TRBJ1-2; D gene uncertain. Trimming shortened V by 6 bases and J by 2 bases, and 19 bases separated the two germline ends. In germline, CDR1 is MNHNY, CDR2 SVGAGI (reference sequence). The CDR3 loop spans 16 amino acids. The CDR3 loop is CASSPTQRPGNYGYTF. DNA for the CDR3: TGTGCCAGCAGCCCCACTCAGCGCCCTGGGAACTATGGCTACACCTTC.

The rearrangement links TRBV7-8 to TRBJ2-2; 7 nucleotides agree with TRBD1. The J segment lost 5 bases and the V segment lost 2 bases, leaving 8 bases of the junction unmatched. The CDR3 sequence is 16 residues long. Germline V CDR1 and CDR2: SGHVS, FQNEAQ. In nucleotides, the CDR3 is TGTGCCAGCAGCTTACGGGCCGACAGGGCGACCGGGGAGCTGTTTTTT. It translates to CASSLRADRATGELFF. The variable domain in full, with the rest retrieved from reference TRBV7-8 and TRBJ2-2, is GAGVSQSPRYKVAKRGQDVALRCDPISGHVSLFWYQQALGQGPEFLTYFQNEAQLDKSGLPSDRFFAERPEGSVSTLKIQRTQQEDSAVYLCASSLRADRATGELFFGEGSRLTVL.

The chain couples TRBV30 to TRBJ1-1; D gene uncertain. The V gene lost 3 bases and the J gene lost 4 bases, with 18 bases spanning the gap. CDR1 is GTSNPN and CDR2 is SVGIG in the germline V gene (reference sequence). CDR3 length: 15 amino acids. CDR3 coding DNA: TGTGCCTGGAGAGAGGGTCAGCGACTTGGCACTGAAGCTTTCTTT. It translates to CAWREGQRLGTEAFF.

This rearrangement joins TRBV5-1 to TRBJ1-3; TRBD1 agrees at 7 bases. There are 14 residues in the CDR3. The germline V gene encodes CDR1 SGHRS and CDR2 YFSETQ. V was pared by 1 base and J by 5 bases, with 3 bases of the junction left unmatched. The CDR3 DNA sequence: TGCGCCAGCAGCTTGCAGGGGGTGAGAAACACCATATATTTT. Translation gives CASSLQGVRNTIYF.

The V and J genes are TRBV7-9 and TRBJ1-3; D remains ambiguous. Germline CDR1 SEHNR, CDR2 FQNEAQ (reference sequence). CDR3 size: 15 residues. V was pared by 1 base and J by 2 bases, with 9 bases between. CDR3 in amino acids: CASSLGGVTGNTIYF. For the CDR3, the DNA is TGTGCCAGCAGCTTAGGCGGGGTTACTGGAAACACCATATATTTT.